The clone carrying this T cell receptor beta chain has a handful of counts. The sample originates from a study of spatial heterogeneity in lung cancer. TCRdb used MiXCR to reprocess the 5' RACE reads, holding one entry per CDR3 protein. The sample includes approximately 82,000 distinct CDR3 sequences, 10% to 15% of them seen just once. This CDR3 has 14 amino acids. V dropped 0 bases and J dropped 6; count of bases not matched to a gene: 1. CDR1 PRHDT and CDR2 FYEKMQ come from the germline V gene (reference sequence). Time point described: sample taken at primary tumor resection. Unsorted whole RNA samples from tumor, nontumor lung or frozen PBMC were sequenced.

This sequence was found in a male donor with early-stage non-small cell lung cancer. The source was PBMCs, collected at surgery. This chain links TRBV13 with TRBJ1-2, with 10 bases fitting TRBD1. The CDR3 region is CASSLGGTGDGYTF. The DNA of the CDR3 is TGTGCCAGCAGCTTAGGAGGGACAGGGGATGGCTACACCTTC. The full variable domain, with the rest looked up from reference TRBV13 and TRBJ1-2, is AAGVIQSPRHLIKEKRETATLKCYPIPRHDTVYWYQQGPGQDPQFLISFYEKMQSDKGSIPDRFSAQQFSDYHSELNMSSLELGDSALYFCASSLGGTGDGYTFGSGTRLTVV.